The clone carrying this T cell receptor (beta chain) showed up just a few times. This entry comes from a study of shared clonotypes between healthy human individuals. Unsorted PBMC DNA was run through sequencing on ten immunoSEQ deep assay plates. Here immunoSEQ multiplex PCR was the method, and the copy in TCRdb shows in-frame clones only, minus some. The sample has some 96,000 clones, less than 60% seen once; the top ten hold approximately 15%. Trimming stripped 0 bases from V and 5 bases from J, with 10 bases between. CDR3 length equals 14 residues. Germline CDR1 reads SGHTA; CDR2 reads FQGNSA. The sequence came from a woman between 40 and 50 years old in good health. Some clones in this sample may be carry-over from other donors' samples. Input material: PBMCs. The V and J genes are TRBV7-2 and TRBJ2-5, with D tentatively TRBD1 or TRBD2 (6 bases each). In DNA, the CDR3 is TGTGCCAGCAGCTTAGCGGAGGGGGTGGAGACCCAGTACTTC. Amino acids: CASSLAEGVETQYF.